Detailed here is one T cell receptor beta chain. The authors' processing: Scientists estimated how many nucleated cells there were by amplifying reference gene primers. Assay used: immunoSEQ multiplex PCR; TCRdb lists only in-frame clones, some missing. D and trimming come from the DNA, and the V and J calls and clone size come from that table. This table has over 250,000 clones, about nine tenths appearing once. This record comes from a study of blood T cell repertoires in COVID-19. Study overall: Some COVID-19 samples were acute and others convalescent; all came from the United States, Italy and Spain. Sources were T cells, B-cell-depleted T cells, or PBMCs; the material itself was cDNA or gDNA.

The source material was peripheral blood. The receptor was derived from a man aged 45-60 years with acute or convalescent COVID-19.

CDR3 coding DNA: TGTGCCAGCAGCCCCTCGCGCTACGAGCAGTACTTC. It specifies CASSPSRYEQYF. J is TRBJ2-7 and V is TRBV11-2, with D hard to call. Per the germline V gene, CDR1 is SGHAT and CDR2 is FQNNGV. CDR3 length equals 12 residues. Trimming pared 5 bases from V and 3 bases from J, leaving 8 bases between.